These 2 T cell receptor beta chains share one sample of origin, sequenced in a study of blood T cell repertoires in COVID-19. Repertoires were generated with immunoSEQ multiplex PCR, while TCRdb's copy carries only in-frame clones and drops some. The repertoire holds around 220,000 clones, 87% seen once, with under 6.5% in the top ten. The sample comprised PBMCs or T cells enriched from blood (not recorded which). The receptors originated from a woman aged 25 to 45 with acute COVID-19.

The chain combines TRBV11-3 with TRBJ2-7, with 8 bases aligning to TRBD1. Germline V gene lookup returns CDR1 SGHNT and CDR2 YENEEA. The CDR3 covers 13 residues. The V gene end was trimmed by 5 bases and the J gene end by 3 bases; junction bases not matched to a gene: 3. CDR3 sequence reads: CASSEDRDYEQYF. The CDR3 nucleotides read TGTGCCAGCAGCGAGGACAGGGACTACGAGCAGTACTTC.

The chain uses TRBV5-6 and TRBJ1-2; D is perhaps TRBD1 (5 bases). Germline CDR1 is SGHDT and CDR2 is YYEEEE. With 0 bases removed from V and 6 bases from J, the gap between germline ends came to 15 bases. The CDR3 has 15 amino acids. The CDR3, as DNA: TGTGCCAGCAGCTTGGGGCTTGGGGGAGGCCATGGCTACACCTTC. It is translated as CASSLGLGGGHGYTF.